This paragraph reports one T cell receptor beta chain. No antigen is known for it. The same CDR3 can be traced to other DNA sequences in this sample. This specimen comes from a study of cytomegalovirus exposure and HLA in healthy donors. J gave up 5 bases and V 4 bases, and 3 bases lay outside the gene matches. Germline CDR1 and CDR2: SGHRS and YFSETQ. The CDR3 extends over 14 amino acids. Sequenced by immunoSEQ multiplex PCR; TCRdb stores in-frame clones only, minus some. The repertoire holds about 190,000 clones, with around 86% as singletons. General study results and limits: Published work reported that the classifier diagnosed cytomegalovirus status with high specificity and sensitivity. Through in vitro validation, a few CMV-associated chains were shown to be specific for CMV antigens. According to the study, around 180 TCR beta chains were cytomegalovirus-associated.

The V call is TRBV5-1, the J call TRBJ2-1, with 10 bases that match TRBD2. The TCR sequence derives from a woman aged 18-29 years in good health and CMV-seronegative. Sequencing was done on a sample of PBMCs. The CDR3 sequence is CASSPLAGNNEQFF. CDR3 DNA: TGCGCCAGCAGCCCACTAGCGGGAAACAATGAGCAGTTCTTC.